The 11 T cell receptor beta chains reported below all come from one sample, sequenced in a study of prognosis after radiotherapy for stage I lung cancer. Multiplex PCR in two rounds served to amplify TCR beta CDR3 from genomic DNA. TRBV and TRBJ genes each had their own specific primers in first-round PCR. From the multiplex PCR reads, TCRdb called clonotypes with MiXCR, one entry per CDR3 protein. The sample has about 14,000 distinct CDR3 sequences, around 33% seen once. The material was PBMCs, obtained before or after stereotactic body radiation therapy (not recorded which). All receptors come from a donor older than 45 with non-small cell lung cancer.

In its sample, this clonotype was seen once. At one end, the junction sequence differs from germline, possibly due to a read error. The chain carries TRBV6-2 or TRBV6-3 and TRBJ1-2; no definite D call. The CDR3 sequence is 15 residues long. Germline V lookup: CDR1 MNHEY, CDR2 SVGEGT. CDR3 in amino acids: CANSAPNLLHYGYNF. The CDR3 nucleotides are TGTGCCAACAGTGCACCGAACCTCCTCCACTATGGCTACAACTTC.

This clonotype appeared many times. V usage is TRBV20-1 and J usage is TRBJ1-3; TRBD1 is a possible D gene (5 bases). Germline V gene data show CDR1 as DFQATT and CDR2 as SNEGSKA (reference sequence). Trimming cost V 4 bases and J 2 bases, with 9 bases left between them. This CDR3 has 13 residues. The CDR3 DNA is TGCAGTGCTATCAGGGTTACTGGAAACACCATATATTTT. It is translated as CSAIRVTGNTIYF.

This clonotype is termed medium-sized. V gene TRBV3-1 combines with J gene TRBJ2-7, with TRBD2 identical over 7 bases. Germline assignment: CDR1 LGHDT and CDR2 YNNKEL (reference sequence). The CDR3 runs to 13 residues. V was clipped by 4 bases and J by 9 bases; unmatched bases: 9. The CDR3 DNA reads TGTGCCAGCAGCCCCGGGGAGGGACTTAGGCAGTACTTC. Its protein product is CASSPGEGLRQYF.

This clonotype has ten or more counts. In this CDR3 the conserved last residue, phenylalanine or tryptophan, is missing, so a read error is likely. The V gene is TRBV2, the J gene TRBJ1-1; 7 bases are a match to TRBD1. The germline gives CDR1 SNHLY, CDR2 FYNNEI. The length of the CDR3 is 15 residues. Germline trimming cut 6 bases from V and 1 base from J; bases unmatched to any gene: 8. The CDR3 sequence is CASRPRQGRNTEAFL. DNA for the CDR3: TGTGCCAGCAGGCCCAGACAGGGCCGGAACACTGAAGCTTTCCTT.

This clonotype was seen a few times. This chain joins TRBV20-1 and TRBJ2-2, with 9 positions matching TRBD2. Per the germline V gene, CDR1 is DFQATT and CDR2 is SNEGSKA (reference sequence). With 6 bases clipped from V and 0 bases from J, the junction kept 11 bases outside the gene matches. CDR3 length: 17 residues. In DNA, the CDR3 is TGCAGTGCCTCAGGCGGGAGGGCCATTACGAACACCGGGGAGCTGTTTTTT. Translated, it gives CSASGGRAITNTGELFF.

Ten or more counts support this clonotype. The chain links TRBV10-3 to TRBJ2-3, with 12 bases aligning to TRBD2. This CDR3 contains 17 residues. V lost 8 bases, J lost 3 bases, and 12 bases stayed unmatched. Germline assignment: CDR1 ENHRY and CDR2 SYGVKD. The CDR3 sequence is CAIGASGRVRGTDTQYF. CDR3 DNA: TGTGCCATCGGGGCTAGCGGGAGGGTTAGGGGAACAGATACGCAGTATTTT.

The rearrangement links TRBV24-1 to TRBJ2-5; a possible D gene is TRBD2 (6 bases). The CDR3 extends over 14 amino acids. V shed 5 bases and J shed 6 bases, with 15 bases lying between them. Germline V gene sequence: CDR1 KGHDR, CDR2 SFDVKD. Written as DNA, the CDR3 is TGTGCCACCAGTGTATCCGGGACTCAGCAGACCCAGTACTTC. Amino acid sequence: CATSVSGTQQTQYF.

This clonotype is medium-sized. The chain carries TRBV5-1 and TRBJ2-2; D unresolved. Germline assignment: CDR1 SGHRS and CDR2 YFSETQ. V dropped 2 bases and J dropped 3 bases, with 5 bases sitting between them. This CDR3 spans 13 amino acids. The DNA of the CDR3 is TGCGCCAGCAGCTTCCTGGACACCGGGGAGCTGTTTTTT. It is translated as CASSFLDTGELFF.

The chain is built from TRBV5-1 and TRBJ2-1; D gene unclear. Per the germline V gene, CDR1 is SGHRS and CDR2 is YFSETQ. CDR3 length: 15 residues. The V end was cut by 1 base, the J end by 5 bases, with 13 bases between. The CDR3 reads CASSLRPVADNEQFF. DNA for the CDR3: TGCGCCAGCAGCTTGAGGCCCGTCGCCGACAATGAGCAGTTCTTC.

This clonotype was seen just once. V and J are TRBV28 and TRBJ2-7; 7 nucleotides match TRBD2. The CDR3 contains 12 residues. From germline, CDR1 is MDHEN and CDR2 SYDVKM. In nucleotides, the CDR3 is TGTTTCAGCAGTTTATGGGGGGGAGAGCAGTACTTC. Amino acids: CFSSLWGGEQYF.

This clonotype appeared many times. V and J are TRBV7-6 and TRBJ1-3; D is unclear. V lost 6 bases to trimming and J lost 10 bases, with 16 bases between them. In germline, CDR1 is SGHVS, CDR2 FNYEAQ. CDR3 length: 13 residues. CDR3 sequence: CASRASVERTIYF. The CDR3 DNA sequence: TGTGCCAGCAGAGCCTCGGTGGAAAGGACCATATATTTT.